The 14 T cell receptor beta chains below come from one sample, sequenced in a study of cytomegalovirus exposure and HLA in healthy donors. Generated by immunoSEQ multiplex PCR, the TCRdb table keeps only in-frame clones and is missing some. The table has roughly 260,000 clones, 90% seen once. The sample was PBMCs. Every receptor here comes from a woman younger than 35 in good health and CMV-seronegative.

The rearrangement links TRBV30 to TRBJ2-1, with 8 bases identical to TRBD1. The CDR3 extends over 15 amino acids. Losses at the gene ends were 2 bases for V and 8 bases for J; bases not matched to a gene: 11. The V gene's germline CDR1 is GTSNPN and CDR2 SVGIG (reference sequence). CDR3 DNA sequence: TGTGCCTGGAGTCCAGGACAGGGTGTGAAAGATGAGCAGTTCTTC. Its protein is CAWSPGQGVKDEQFF.

The gene calls are TRBV30 and TRBJ2-1, with 8 bases fitting TRBD2. The germline V gene has CDR1 GTSNPN and CDR2 SVGIG (reference sequence). CDR3 size: 14 residues. V lost 2 bases to trimming and J lost 5 bases; unmatched junction nucleotides: 5. CDR3 in amino acids: CAWSYSGAHNEQFF. The CDR3 nucleotides are TGTGCCTGGAGTTATAGCGGGGCCCACAATGAGCAGTTCTTC.

The rearrangement links TRBV27 to TRBJ2-3; TRBD2 agrees at 8 bases. V lost 3 bases and J lost 2; bases outside the gene matches: 7. The CDR3 sequence is 16 residues long. Germline CDR1 reads MNHEY; CDR2 reads SMNVEV (reference sequence). The CDR3 sequence: CASSFSAGELTDTQYF. As DNA, the CDR3 is TGTGCCAGCAGTTTCTCAGCGGGGGAGCTCACAGATACGCAGTATTTT.

The chain couples TRBV29-1 to TRBJ1-1; 11 positions match TRBD1. Germline trimming cut 7 bases from V and 1 base from J; bases unmatched to any gene: 5. Germline V gene lookup returns CDR1 SQVTM and CDR2 ANQGSEA. The CDR3 is 14 residues long. CDR3 loop: CSAGQGARNTEAFF. The CDR3, as DNA: TGCAGCGCTGGACAGGGGGCAAGGAACACTGAAGCTTTCTTT. The variable domain in full, with the rest retrieved from reference TRBV29-1 and TRBJ1-1, is SAVISQKPSRDICQRGTSLTIQCQVDSQVTMMFWYRQQPGQSLTLIATANQGSEATYESGFVIDKFPISRPNLTFSTLTVSNMSPEDSSIYLCSAGQGARNTEAFFGQGTRLTVV.

The V call is TRBV2, the J call TRBJ2-2; 7 positions agree with TRBD2. Germline V gene sequence: CDR1 SNHLY, CDR2 FYNNEI. V was clipped by 4 bases and J by 0 bases; unmatched bases: 2. This CDR3 comprises 15 residues. CDR3 sequence (DNA): TGTGCCAGCAGTGTGGGACTAACGAACACCGGGGAGCTGTTTTTT. It specifies CASSVGLTNTGELFF.

The chain recombines TRBV27 with TRBJ2-1, with 12 bases that match TRBD1. The CDR3 extends over 15 amino acids. Losses at the gene ends were 5 bases for V and 12 bases for J; bases not matched to a gene: 11. CDR1 and CDR2 from the germline V gene are MNHEY and SMNVEV (reference sequence). CDR3 sequence: CASSTPGQGAFRQFF. The CDR3 coding sequence is TGTGCCAGCAGTACGCCGGGACAGGGGGCTTTCCGGCAGTTCTTC.

Of note for this clone: The sample contains more than one DNA sequence encoding this CDR3. V usage is TRBV27 and J usage is TRBJ1-2; D is perhaps TRBD1 (6 bases). Germline-derived CDR1 and CDR2 are MNHEY and SMNVEV (reference sequence). V lost 9 bases and J 3 bases, leaving 11 bases between the germline ends. The length of the CDR3 is 12 residues. Here the CDR3 reads CASRGGYYGYTF. In nucleotides, the CDR3 is TGTGCCAGTCGTGGGGGCTACTATGGCTACACCTTC.

The chain employs TRBV27 and TRBJ2-5; a weak D match, TRBD1 (5 bases). Trimming stripped 6 bases from V and 9 bases from J, with 20 bases between. This CDR3 is built from 14 residues. In germline, CDR1 is MNHEY, CDR2 SMNVEV (reference sequence). CDR3 sequence: CASSQGRSFKAQYF. CDR3 DNA sequence: TGTGCCAGCAGCCAGGGCCGGTCGTTCAAGGCCCAGTACTTC.

V is TRBV4-1 and J is TRBJ1-6; 9 positions match TRBD1. The V gene's germline CDR1 is MGHRA and CDR2 YSYEKL. CDR3 length equals 17 residues. The V gene end was trimmed by 3 bases and the J gene end by 7 bases; junction bases not matched to a gene: 10. DNA of the CDR3: TGCGCCAGCAGCCATACCGGGACAGGGCCCTCAAATTCACCCCTCCACTTT. This codes for CASSHTGTGPSNSPLHF.

This clone was detected a few times. The genes are TRBV9 and TRBJ1-2; 7 positions agree with TRBD1. The CDR3 runs 15 residues. Germline-derived CDR1 and CDR2 are SGDLS and YYNGEE. V trimming: 0 bases; J trimming: 5 bases; junction bases outside the gene matches: 7. The CDR3 DNA reads as TGTGCCAGCAGCGTAGCGGACAGGCGGACTTATGGCTACACCTTC. Its protein is CASSVADRRTYGYTF.

This chain links TRBV10-3 with TRBJ2-1; no firm D call. V was pared by 3 bases and J by 0 bases, with 3 bases between. This CDR3 is built from 13 residues. CDR1 and CDR2 (germline): ENHRY, SYGVKD. CDR3: CAISDSSYNEQFF. The CDR3, as DNA: TGTGCCATCAGTGACAGCTCCTACAATGAGCAGTTCTTC.

This chain connects TRBV7-9 to TRBJ1-2; D unclear. Germline CDR1 SEHNR, CDR2 FQNEAQ (reference sequence). Trimming removed 4 bases from V and 4 bases from J, with 22 bases in between. The CDR3 covers 17 residues. The CDR3 DNA sequence: TGTGCCAGCAGCTCCAAAGGCCCCTTAGAGGCCTTCTATGGCTACACCTTC. Protein: CASSSKGPLEAFYGYTF. Full variable domain (outside the CDR3, taken from reference TRBV7-9 and TRBJ1-2): DTGVSQNPRHKITKRGQNVTFRCDPISEHNRLYWYRQTLGQGPEFLTYFQNEAQLEKSRLLSDRFSAERPKGSFSTLEIQRTEQGDSAMYLCASSSKGPLEAFYGYTFGSGTRLTVV.

This chain uses TRBV28 with TRBJ2-7, with 7 bases aligning to TRBD1. Looked up from germline, CDR1 is MDHEN and CDR2 is SYDVKM. V trimming: 7 bases; J trimming: 4 bases; junction bases outside the gene matches: 16. CDR3 size: 16 residues. The CDR3 is CASTTILTGKGYEQYF. CDR3 sequence (DNA): TGTGCCAGCACCACCATTCTGACAGGGAAGGGTTACGAGCAGTACTTC.

The gene calls are TRBV6-5 and TRBJ1-1; no firm D call. Germline loops: CDR1 MNHEY, CDR2 SVGAGI. With 0 bases removed from V and 0 bases from J, the gap between germline ends came to 11 bases. The length of the CDR3 is 16 residues. The CDR3 spells CASSYSSGLMNTEAFF. For the CDR3, the DNA is TGTGCCAGCAGTTACTCGAGCGGACTTATGAACACTGAAGCTTTCTTT.